A selection of T cell receptor beta chains follows, all from one sample in a study of circulating and synovial CD4+ cells in juvenile arthritis. TCRdb's table, derived via immunoSEQ multiplex PCR, lists solely in-frame clones and lacks some. The sample includes some 35,000 clones, about 94% of them seen just once. The material sequenced was CD4+ T cells from blood. Receptors originate from a human donor with juvenile idiopathic arthritis. Each CDR3 is given with its conserved first and last residue. D genes are given only for firm matches. Some rows mark clone size as missing; the rest say once, few, many or name a class of expanded clone.

clone size: -
J gene: TRBJ1-1
D gene: -
V gene: TRBV9
CDR3 DNA: TGTGCCAGCAGCGTAGAAGGGGACACTGAAGCTTTCTTT
CDR3 protein: CASSVEGDTEAFF

clone size: -
J gene: TRBJ2-5
D gene: TRBD2
V gene: TRBV5-1
CDR3 DNA: TGCGCCAGCTATTCCGGTAGGCTAGCGGGGGAATACCAGTACTTC
CDR3 protein: CASYSGRLAGEYQYF

clone size: -
J gene: TRBJ2-7
D gene: TRBD2
V gene: TRBV9
CDR3 DNA: TGTGCCAGCAGCGTAGTCCGGGGGACTAGCGGGGACTACGAGCAGTACTTC
CDR3 protein: CASSVVRGTSGDYEQYF

clone size: -
J gene: TRBJ2-7
D gene: -
V gene: TRBV5-1
CDR3 DNA: TGCGCCAGCAGCTGGGGTTTTTCCCCGATCAGGGAAACCTCCTACGAGCAGTACTTC
CDR3 protein: CASSWGFSPIRETSYEQYF

clone size: -
J gene: TRBJ2-7
D gene: TRBD1
V gene: TRBV4-3
CDR3 DNA: TGCGCCAGCAGCCTGGACAGGTCCTACGAGCAGTACTTC
CDR3 protein: CASSLDRSYEQYF

clone size: -
J gene: TRBJ1-1
D gene: -
V gene: TRBV5-4
CDR3 DNA: TGTGCCAGCAGCCTTCCGGACGGGACTCGAGGCACTGAAGCTTTCTTT
CDR3 protein: CASSLPDGTRGTEAFF

clone size: -
J gene: TRBJ1-1
D gene: -
V gene: TRBV28
CDR3 DNA: TGTGCCAGCAGTAAGTCTCTCGGGTGGACTGAAGCTTTCTTT
CDR3 protein: CASSKSLGWTEAFF

clone size: -
J gene: TRBJ2-7
D gene: TRBD1
V gene: TRBV7-2
CDR3 DNA: TGTGCCAGCAGCCGACACGGGGCGGGACAGGGTTCCTACGAGCAGTACTTC
CDR3 protein: CASSRHGAGQGSYEQYF

clone size: -
J gene: TRBJ2-1
D gene: TRBD2
V gene: TRBV4-1
CDR3 DNA: TGCGCCAGCAGCCAAAGCCCTCGGCTCGCGGGGGGGCATGAGCAGTTCTTC
CDR3 protein: CASSQSPRLAGGHEQFF

clone size: -
J gene: TRBJ2-1
D gene: TRBD2
V gene: TRBV11-2
CDR3 DNA: TGTGCCAGCAGCTTTCGATCTAGCGGGGGGAGGGGTATATACAATGAGCAGTTCTTC
CDR3 protein: CASSFRSSGGRGIYNEQFF

clone size: once
J gene: TRBJ2-5
D gene: TRBD1
V gene: TRBV5-1
CDR3 DNA: TGCGCCAGCAGCCCCGGGACAGGGGAGACCCAGTACTTC
CDR3 protein: CASSPGTGETQYF

clone size: once
J gene: TRBJ1-5
D gene: -
V gene: TRBV15
CDR3 DNA: TGTGCCACCAGCCTGAGCAATCAGCCCCAGCATTTT
CDR3 protein: CATSLSNQPQHF

clone size: -
J gene: TRBJ1-5
D gene: TRBD1
V gene: TRBV7-7
CDR3 DNA: TGTGCTAGCAGCTCCGTCGACAGGACAGGCCGGTATAGCAATCAGCCCCAGCATTTT
CDR3 protein: CASSSVDRTGRYSNQPQHF

clone size: -
J gene: TRBJ2-7
D gene: TRBD2
V gene: TRBV6-1
CDR3 DNA: TGTGCCAGCAGTGAAGAACTAGCGGGGGCGCGGGAGCAGTACTTC
CDR3 protein: CASSEELAGAREQYF